Each of the 16 T cell receptor beta chains below was sequenced from the same sample in a study of blood T cells in healthy people across ages. Alongside a J-beta primer mix, a sample-barcoded 5' primer served in a second PCR lasting roughly 6 to 12 cycles. TCRdb passed the 5' RACE reads through MiXCR, listing each CDR3 protein once. The profile shows around 1.1 million distinct CDR3 sequences, roughly two fifths of them singletons. The sample consisted of blood. Receptors were obtained from a man aged 18-30 years in good health.

This clonotype came up a few times. V and J are TRBV4-3 and TRBJ2-3; D not certain. This CDR3 has 20 residues. Trimming removed 0 bases at V and 7 bases at J, with 29 bases between. The germline CDR1 and CDR2 sequences are LGHNA and YSLEER. The CDR3 DNA reads TGCGCCAGCAGCCAAGATGGTACGAGAGAAGGTGATGGTACGAGGTATACGCAGTATTTT. It translates to CASSQDGTREGDGTRYTQYF.

The chain couples TRBV6-5 to TRBJ2-5; a weak D match, TRBD2 (5 bases). This CDR3 has 13 residues. Germline values: CDR1 MNHEY, CDR2 SVGAGI. The V end lost 4 bases, the J end lost 11 bases, and 17 bases lay between the germline ends. The CDR3 DNA reads TGTGCCAGCAGTTCTGGAAAGGGAGATGAGCAGTACTTC. Translating gives CASSSGKGDEQYF.

The sample holds one count of this clonotype. One base away lies a much larger clone, so this may be a sequencing read error. The rearrangement joins TRBV15 to TRBJ2-1; a weak D match, TRBD1 (5 bases). Germline-derived CDR1 and CDR2 are LNHNV and YYDKDF (reference sequence). The CDR3 runs 14 residues. CDR3 region: CATSAGFSYNGQFF. For the CDR3, the DNA is TGTGCCACCAGCGCAGGGTTTTCCTACAATGGGCAGTTCTTC.

This chain joins TRBV12-3 or TRBV12-4 and TRBJ2-3; tentative D call: TRBD2 (5 bases). V was trimmed by 4 bases and J by 11 bases, leaving 16 bases between them. CDR3 length equals 13 residues. The CDR3 DNA follows: TGTGCCAGCAGTTCCTTCGCGACCGGGGTGCAGTATTTT. Protein sequence: CASSSFATGVQYF.

This clonotype was observed a few times. V gene TRBV29-1 combines with J gene TRBJ1-1, with D tentatively TRBD1 (6 bases). The germline gives CDR1 SQVTM, CDR2 ANQGSEA. V was clipped by 5 bases and J by 0 bases, with 10 bases between them. This CDR3 has 13 residues. DNA of the CDR3: TGCAGCGTTTACCAGGGGTTGAACACTGAAGCTTTCTTT. This codes for CSVYQGLNTEAFF.

The chain is built from TRBV5-1 and TRBJ2-5, with TRBD2 matching over 8 bases. Germline V gene lookup returns CDR1 SGHRS and CDR2 YFSETQ. This CDR3 spans 16 amino acids. V lost 4 bases, J lost 11 bases, and 19 bases stayed unmatched. For the CDR3, the DNA is TGCGCCAGCAGCAAGGTCGCGGGGGGACGAACCAATGAGCAGTACTTC. Translating gives CASSKVAGGRTNEQYF. Combining the CDR3 with reference TRBV5-1 and TRBJ2-5 gives the whole variable domain KAGVTQTPRYLIKTRGQQVTLSCSPISGHRSVSWYQQTPGQGLQFLFEYFSETQRNKGNFPGRFSGRQFSNSRSEMNVSTLELGDSALYLCASSKVAGGRTNEQYFGPGTRLLVL.

In this sample, this clonotype turned up a few times. This sequence joins TRBV6-1 and TRBJ1-6; the D is unclear. The CDR3 totals 15 residues. Trimming took off 6 bases at V and 0 bases at J, with 9 bases between the two ends. Looked up from germline, CDR1 is MNHNS and CDR2 is SASEGT. CDR3 region: CASREFSSYNSPLHF. The CDR3 region has the DNA TGTGCCAGCAGGGAGTTTAGCTCCTATAATTCACCCCTCCACTTT.

Concerning this clonotype: A much larger clone lies one base from this, so it may be a read error. The rearrangement uses TRBV7-2 and TRBJ1-2; D remains ambiguous. Trimming removed 5 bases from V and 2 bases from J, with 9 bases in between. The CDR3 contains 13 residues. Germline lookup yields CDR1 SGHTA and CDR2 FQGNSA. The CDR3 sequence: CASSVTINYGYTF. The CDR3 region has the DNA TGTGCCAGCAGCGTGACCATAAACTATGGCTACACCTTC.

This chain connects TRBV27 to TRBJ1-2, with D perhaps TRBD1 (5 bases). Germline CDR1 is MNHEY and CDR2 is SMNVEV (reference sequence). The V end was cut by 4 bases, the J end by 5 bases, with 14 bases between. The CDR3 has 14 amino acids. The CDR3 coding sequence is TGTGCCAGCAGTTCCTTGGGGACGGCATATGGCTACACCTTC. This gives the protein CASSSLGTAYGYTF.

The chain carries TRBV12-3 or TRBV12-4 and TRBJ2-5; possible D gene TRBD2, 5 bases. The CDR3 runs to 14 residues. Trimming stripped 5 bases from V and 3 bases from J, with 13 bases between. CDR3 sequence (DNA): TGTGCCAGCAGTCCGGACTTTTCCAAAGAGACCCAGTACTTC. Protein product: CASSPDFSKETQYF.

J is TRBJ1-2 and V is TRBV29-1; 10 bases are shared with TRBD1. J gave up 6 bases and V 2 bases, and 9 bases lay outside the gene matches. Germline CDR1 is SQVTM and CDR2 is ANQGSEA. This CDR3 has 15 amino acids. The CDR3 sequence is CSVEWDRGRNHGYTF. The CDR3, as DNA: TGCAGCGTTGAATGGGACAGGGGCAGAAACCATGGCTACACCTTC.

The V gene is TRBV20-1, the J gene TRBJ1-5; TRBD1 matches at 10 bases. Germline assignment: CDR1 DFQATT and CDR2 SNEGSKA (reference sequence). The trim removed 5 bases at V and 5 bases at J, leaving 3 bases unmatched. This CDR3 comprises 13 residues. The CDR3 here is CSARQGADQPQHF. CDR3 bases: TGCAGTGCTCGACAGGGGGCGGATCAGCCCCAGCATTTT.

The table lists this clonotype with many counts. The chain links TRBV10-3 to TRBJ2-7; possible D gene TRBD2, 5 bases. The CDR3 spans 17 residues. Germline CDR1 is ENHRY and CDR2 is SYGVKD. Trimming cost V 0 bases and J 0 bases, with 15 bases left between them. The CDR3 sequence is CAISESAIKADSYEQYF. The DNA for the CDR3 is TGTGCCATCAGTGAGTCAGCGATAAAAGCGGACTCCTACGAGCAGTACTTC.

This clonotype was observed a few times. This chain uses TRBV11-1 with TRBJ2-1, with D unresolved. Trimming removed 5 bases from V and 5 bases from J, with 7 bases in between. This CDR3 contains 12 residues. Germline V lookup: CDR1 SGHAT, CDR2 FQDESV (reference sequence). The CDR3 loop reads CASSAPDNEQFF. Written as DNA, the CDR3 is TGTGCCAGCAGCGCCCCGGACAATGAGCAGTTCTTC.

In this sample, this clonotype turned up a few times. A read error may account for a junction end that differs from germline. The chain is built from TRBV6-1 and TRBJ2-3, with 7 bases matching TRBD1. The CDR3 loop spans 14 amino acids. Germline CDR1 is MNHNS and CDR2 is SASEGT. The CDR3: CASREGTASDTQYF. DNA for the CDR3: TGTGCCAGCAGGGAAGGGACAGCCTCAGATACGCAGTATTTT.

This chain links TRBV20-1 with TRBJ2-6; tentative D call: TRBD1 (5 bases). Per the germline V gene, CDR1 is DFQATT and CDR2 is SNEGSKA (reference sequence). The length of the CDR3 is 17 residues. Trimming shortened V by 3 bases and J by 1 base, and 16 bases separated the two germline ends. The CDR3 region has the DNA TGCAGTGCTAGTCATGCAGGGATAGGATCTGGGGCCAACGTCCTGACTTTC. It codes for CSASHAGIGSGANVLTF.